What follows are 22 T cell receptor beta chains derived from one specimen sequenced in a study of vaccination and CD4 T cells after COVID-19. Their target antigens are unknown. The treatment here: approximately 10-day PBMC culture with coronavirus spike peptide pools or control peptides (ViraFEST assay). Once obtained from cultured CD4+ T cells, the DNA was sequenced using the Oncomine TCR Beta short-read assay. One entry per CDR3 protein, called by TCRdb with MiXCR from the PCR reads. Seen here are about 21,000 distinct CDR3 sequences, about 39% observed once, and the top ten hold 4.5% to 6.5%. Source: CD4+ T cells from blood, cultured in vitro, taken before SARS-CoV-2 vaccination. These receptors were collected from a human donor who had recovered from COVID-19.

This sequence joins TRBV19 and TRBJ2-3, with D possibly matching TRBD1 (5 bases). This CDR3 contains 14 residues. V was trimmed by 6 bases and J by 6 bases, leaving 16 bases between them. Germline V gene data show CDR1 as LNHDA and CDR2 as SQIVND (reference sequence). The CDR3 nucleotides are TGTGCCAGTAGAGCGAACAAAGGGGTGGATACGCAGTATTTT. The encoded protein is CASRANKGVDTQYF.

The chain recombines TRBV4-1 with TRBJ1-1, with a weak D call TRBD1 (5 bases). V was shortened by 3 bases and J by 1 base, with 12 bases between the two germline ends. The CDR3 has 15 amino acids. In germline, CDR1 is MGHRA, CDR2 YSYEKL. CDR3 amino acids: CASSQFGTSNTEAFF. Here the CDR3 DNA reads TGCGCCAGCAGCCAGTTCGGGACTTCGAACACTGAAGCTTTCTTT.

The chain couples TRBV10-3 to TRBJ1-1; D remains ambiguous. CDR1 is ENHRY, CDR2 SYGVKD, per germline. The CDR3 has 15 residues. V lost 3 bases and J 0 bases, leaving 11 bases between the germline ends. The CDR3 sequence is CAISDPGYMNTEAFF. In DNA, the CDR3 is TGTGCCATCAGTGATCCGGGTTACATGAACACTGAAGCTTTCTTT.

This chain connects TRBV27 to TRBJ1-1; possible D gene TRBD1, 5 bases. CDR3 length equals 14 residues. Trimming removed 5 bases at V and 4 bases at J, with 14 bases between. In germline, CDR1 is MNHEY, CDR2 SMNVEV (reference sequence). The CDR3 protein is CASSLERGSTEAFF. The CDR3 DNA follows: TGTGCCAGCAGTCTTGAACGGGGCTCCACTGAAGCTTTCTTT.

The chain carries TRBV6-1 and TRBJ1-4; possibly TRBD1 for D (5 bases). V was pared by 6 bases and J by 7 bases, with 15 bases between. The CDR3 sequence is 14 residues long. CDR1 and CDR2 from the germline V gene are MNHNS and SASEGT. CDR3 in amino acids: CASRLRGEGEKLFF. The CDR3 bases are TGTGCCAGCAGGCTGAGAGGGGAGGGTGAAAAACTGTTTTTT.

The J gene is TRBJ1-1, the V gene TRBV7-2; D is unclear. CDR1 SGHTA and CDR2 FQGNSA come from the germline V gene. This CDR3 is built from 14 residues. V gave up 2 bases and J gave up 1 base, with 8 bases separating them. The CDR3 loop reads CASSLRAGNTEAFF. The CDR3 region has the DNA TGTGCCAGCAGCTTACGGGCGGGGAACACTGAAGCTTTCTTT. The whole variable domain, remainder taken from reference TRBV7-2 and TRBJ1-1, is GAGVSQSPSNKVTEKGKDVELRCDPISGHTALYWYRQSLGQGLEFLIYFQGNSAPDKSGLPSDRFSAERTGGSVSTLTIQRTQQEDSAVYLCASSLRAGNTEAFFGQGTRLTVV.

This clonotype was recorded a few times. The V gene is TRBV6-1, the J gene TRBJ1-1, with 7 nucleotides matching TRBD1. This CDR3 is built from 14 residues. Trimming removed 7 bases from V and 5 bases from J; junction bases left unmatched: 10. Germline V gene data show CDR1 as MNHNS and CDR2 as SASEGT. The CDR3 region has the DNA TGTGCCAGCAATCAACGGGAGACAGGGACTGAAGCTTTCTTT. It is translated as CASNQRETGTEAFF.

This clonotype was counted once. V and J are TRBV10-3 and TRBJ1-5; 8 bases fit TRBD1. CDR1 and CDR2 from the germline V gene are ENHRY and SYGVKD. Trimming at V came to 11 bases and at J to 0 bases, leaving 6 bases not matched to a gene. This CDR3 comprises 14 residues. CDR3 sequence reads: CAVGQVNSNQPQHF. DNA of the CDR3: TGTGCCGTGGGACAGGTAAATAGCAATCAGCCCCAGCATTTT.

The chain has TRBV6-2 or TRBV6-3 and TRBJ2-5; 8 bases match TRBD2. Germline lookup yields CDR1 MNHEY and CDR2 SVGEGT. Germline trimming cut 9 bases from V and 4 bases from J; bases unmatched to any gene: 10. CDR3 length: 14 amino acids. The CDR3 sequence: CARGSGGAGETQYF. In nucleotides, the CDR3 is TGTGCCAGGGGTTCCGGGGGGGCCGGAGAGACCCAGTACTTC.

This clonotype was observed a few times. The V call is TRBV7-8, the J call TRBJ2-3; no reliable D call. The V gene lost 0 bases and the J gene lost 1 base, with 14 bases spanning the gap. CDR3 length equals 17 residues. Germline CDR1 and CDR2: SGHVS and FQNEAQ. Here the CDR3 DNA reads TGTGCCAGCAGCTTAGCGACGCCCGCCCCCGGCACAGATACGCAGTATTTT. Translation gives CASSLATPAPGTDTQYF.

This clonotype was seen only a few times. The chain uses TRBV20-1 and TRBJ1-2; 8 bases align to TRBD1. V shed 3 bases and J 7 bases; nucleotides not matched to a gene: 19. The CDR3 sequence is 17 residues long. From germline, CDR1 is DFQATT and CDR2 SNEGSKA (reference sequence). In nucleotides, the CDR3 is TGCAGTGCTAGTCCTTTGACAGGGGTGCGGACGGGCTCTGGCTACACCTTC. Translated, it gives CSASPLTGVRTGSGYTF.

V usage is TRBV28 and J usage is TRBJ2-3; D is unresolved. Germline CDR1 reads MDHEN; CDR2 reads SYDVKM. V lost 6 bases to trimming and J lost 11 bases, with 21 bases between them. CDR3 length: 14 residues. Here the CDR3 DNA reads TGTGCCAGCAGCCTCGGACGGACCTCCGCGCTGCAGTATTTT. Translated: CASSLGRTSALQYF.

V usage is TRBV7-9 and J usage is TRBJ2-3, with D unresolved. The CDR3 is 15 residues long. In germline, CDR1 is SEHNR, CDR2 FQNEAQ (reference sequence). The ends were cut back, 1 base at V and 1 base at J, with 9 bases in the middle. In DNA form, the CDR3 reads TGTGCCAGCAGCTTAGGAGGCTCAGGCACAGATACGCAGTATTTT. Translated: CASSLGGSGTDTQYF.

The DNA for the CDR3 is TGTGCCAGCAGCAAATTGGCAGGGCCATCAACCTACGAGCAGTACTTC. Residues: CASSKLAGPSTYEQYF. J is TRBJ2-7 and V is TRBV21-1; the table calls TRBD2, which could not be checked here. TRBV21-1 is deemed a pseudogene. This CDR3 has 16 residues.

This chain uses TRBV6-1 with TRBJ1-1; D gene unclear. Trimming took off 10 bases at V and 0 bases at J, with 9 bases between the two ends. Germline V lookup: CDR1 MNHNS, CDR2 SASEGT. CDR3 length equals 12 residues. CDR3 nucleotides: TGTGCCACCTCTCCTTTGAACACTGAAGCTTTCTTT. It encodes CATSPLNTEAFF.

The V and J genes are TRBV2 and TRBJ1-6; unclear D gene. The ends were cut back, 3 bases at V and 8 bases at J, with 14 bases in the middle. This CDR3 comprises 15 residues. Germline V lookup: CDR1 SNHLY, CDR2 FYNNEI. The CDR3: CASSDEALGHSPLHF. The CDR3 coding sequence is TGTGCCAGCAGTGATGAAGCACTTGGGCATTCACCCCTCCACTTT.

This clonotype was observed a handful of times. The chain joins TRBV7-9 to TRBJ2-2, with 8 bases fitting TRBD1. CDR3 length: 15 amino acids. V was clipped by 5 bases and J by 0 bases; unmatched bases: 2. From germline, CDR1 is SEHNR and CDR2 FQNEAQ (reference sequence). The CDR3 loop is CASSQGASNTGELFF. The CDR3 coding sequence is TGTGCCAGCAGCCAGGGGGCATCGAACACCGGGGAGCTGTTTTTT.

The chain is built from TRBV7-9 and TRBJ1-1, with 7 nucleotides matching TRBD1. Germline V gene data show CDR1 as SEHNR and CDR2 as FQNEAQ (reference sequence). After removal of 4 bases from V and 5 bases from J, the junction contained 10 bases not matched to a gene. The length of the CDR3 is 15 residues. CDR3 in amino acids: CASSSSGTVRTEAFF. The CDR3 coding sequence is TGTGCCAGCAGCTCCTCCGGGACAGTCAGGACTGAAGCTTTCTTT.

This clonotype has a single count. DNA of the CDR3: TGTGCCAGCAGCTACACGGACCAAGAGACCCAGTACTTC. Encoded protein: CASSYTDQETQYF. The rearrangement links TRBV5-6 to TRBJ2-5; D unclear. Germline CDR1 is SGHDT and CDR2 is YYEEEE. V lost 3 bases to trimming and J lost 0 bases, with 6 bases between them. The CDR3 spans 13 residues.

This clonotype was seen only a few times. The V gene is TRBV7-6, the J gene TRBJ2-3, with a weak D call TRBD2 (5 bases). CDR3 length: 16 residues. CDR1 SGHVS and CDR2 FNYEAQ come from the germline V gene. The ends were cut back, 1 base at V and 3 bases at J, with 14 bases in the middle. This chain's CDR3 is CASSLGRGGRTDTQYF. DNA for the CDR3: TGTGCCAGCAGCTTAGGTCGCGGAGGCCGGACAGATACGCAGTATTTT.

In its sample, this clonotype was seen a few times. The chain links TRBV20-1 to TRBJ1-1; D unclear. V dropped 5 bases and J dropped 0 bases, with 16 bases sitting between them. The CDR3 has 15 amino acids. Germline CDR1 is DFQATT and CDR2 is SNEGSKA (reference sequence). The CDR3 nucleotides read TGCAGTGCTGCGGTTCCAGGCCCCATGAACACTGAAGCTTTCTTT. It yields the protein CSAAVPGPMNTEAFF.

This clonotype was seen a handful of times. The V call is TRBV7-2, the J call TRBJ2-7; either TRBD1 or TRBD2 may supply D (6 bases each). The CDR3 covers 14 residues. The V gene's germline CDR1 is SGHTA and CDR2 FQGNSA. The V and J ends lost 5 bases and 3 bases respectively, with 14 bases between them. CDR3 nucleotide sequence: TGTGCCAGCAGCGCGGGACAAGCAAACTACGAGCAGTACTTC. This gives the protein CASSAGQANYEQYF.